One TCR beta chain is described in this entry. This sample is drawn from a study of blood T cells in healthy people across ages. Researchers report isolating at least 6 million PBMCs per sample. A J-beta primer mix and a sample-barcoded 5' primer were used in a second PCR of about 7 to 12 cycles. Each cDNA molecule carried a tag from a template-switch adaptor that contained 12 random nucleotides. MiXCR, applied by TCRdb to the 5' RACE reads, yields one record per CDR3 protein. The sample comprises just over 1 million distinct CDR3 sequences, under 45% of which are singletons, and about 20% rests with the top ten. Per the germline V gene, CDR1 is SQVTM and CDR2 is ANQGSEA. This CDR3 has 16 amino acids. V was clipped by 3 bases and J by 3 bases; unmatched bases: 5.

The chain is built from TRBV29-1 and TRBJ1-4; 12 bases agree with TRBD1. The sample comprised blood. This TCR was sampled from an older woman in good health. In DNA, the CDR3 is TGCAGCGTTGAGGGACAGGGGGCGTGGGCTAATGAAAAACTGTTTTTT. Protein: CSVEGQGAWANEKLFF.